This entry features one TCR beta chain sequence. Methods used by the authors: Reference gene primer amplification yielded estimated nucleated cell counts. The method was immunoSEQ multiplex PCR; TCRdb's version includes in-frame clones alone and lacks a portion of them. The V and J calls and clone size were taken over from that table, and D and trimming were inferred from the DNA. The sample has 310,000 or so clones; 80% to 95% are singletons. The data originate from a study of blood T cell repertoires in COVID-19. Donors were grouped by their self-reported clinical history. All recovered Cohort 3 donors got two negative PCRs, got clearance, or saw symptom resolution. Trimming took off 3 bases at V and 1 base at J, with 15 bases between the two ends. The CDR3 spans 16 residues. The germline V gene has CDR1 SGDLS and CDR2 YYNGEE.

The rearrangement uses TRBV9 and TRBJ2-3, with a tentative D call TRBD1 (6 bases). The material sequenced was PBMCs or T cells enriched from blood (not recorded which). This TCR was sampled from a woman younger than 45 who had recovered from COVID-19. The chain's CDR3 is CASSDPTGMGTDTQYF. For the CDR3, the DNA is TGTGCCAGCAGCGACCCTACAGGGATGGGCACAGATACGCAGTATTTT.